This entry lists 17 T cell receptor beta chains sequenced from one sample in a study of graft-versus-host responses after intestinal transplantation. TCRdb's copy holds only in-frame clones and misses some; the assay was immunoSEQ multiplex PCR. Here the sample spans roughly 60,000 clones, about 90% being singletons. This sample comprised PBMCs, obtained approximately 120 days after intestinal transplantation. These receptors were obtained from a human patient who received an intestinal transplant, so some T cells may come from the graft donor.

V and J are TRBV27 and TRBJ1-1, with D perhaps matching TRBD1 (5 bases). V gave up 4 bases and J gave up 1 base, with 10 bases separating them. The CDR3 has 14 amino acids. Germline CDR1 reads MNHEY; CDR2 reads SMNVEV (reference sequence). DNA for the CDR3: TGTGCCAGCAGTTCAGGGTGGGAGAACACTGAAGCTTTCTTT. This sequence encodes CASSSGWENTEAFF.

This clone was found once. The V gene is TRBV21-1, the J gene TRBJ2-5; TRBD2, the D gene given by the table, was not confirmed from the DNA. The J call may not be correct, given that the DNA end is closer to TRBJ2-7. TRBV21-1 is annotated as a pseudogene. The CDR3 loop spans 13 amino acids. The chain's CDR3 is CASRGGRSYEQYF. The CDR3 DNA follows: TGTGCCAGCAGGGGGGGGCGGTCCTACGAGCAGTACTTC.

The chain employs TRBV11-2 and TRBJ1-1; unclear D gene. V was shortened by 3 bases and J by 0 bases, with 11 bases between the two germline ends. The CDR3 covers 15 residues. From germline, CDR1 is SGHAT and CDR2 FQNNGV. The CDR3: CASSLRPGMNTEAFF. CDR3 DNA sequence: TGTGCCAGCAGCTTGAGGCCCGGGATGAACACTGAAGCTTTCTTT.

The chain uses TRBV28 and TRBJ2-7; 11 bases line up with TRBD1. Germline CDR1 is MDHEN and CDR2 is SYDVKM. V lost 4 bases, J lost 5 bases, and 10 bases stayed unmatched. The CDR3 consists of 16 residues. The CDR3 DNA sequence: TGTGCCAGCAGTTCGATTGGACAGGGGGCGTCCCACGAGCAGTACTTC. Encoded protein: CASSSIGQGASHEQYF.

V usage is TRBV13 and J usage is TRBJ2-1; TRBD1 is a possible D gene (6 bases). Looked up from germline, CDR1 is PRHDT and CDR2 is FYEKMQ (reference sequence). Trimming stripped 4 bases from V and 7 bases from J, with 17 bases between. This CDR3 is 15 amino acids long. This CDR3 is CASSSDSWVRNEQFF. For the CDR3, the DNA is TGTGCCAGCAGCTCGGACAGTTGGGTTCGGAATGAGCAGTTCTTC.

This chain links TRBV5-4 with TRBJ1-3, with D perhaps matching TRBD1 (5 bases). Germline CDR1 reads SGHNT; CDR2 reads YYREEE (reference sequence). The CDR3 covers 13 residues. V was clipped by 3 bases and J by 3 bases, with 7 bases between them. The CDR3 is CASSWDDGNTIYF. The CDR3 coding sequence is TGTGCCAGCAGCTGGGACGATGGAAACACCATATATTTT.

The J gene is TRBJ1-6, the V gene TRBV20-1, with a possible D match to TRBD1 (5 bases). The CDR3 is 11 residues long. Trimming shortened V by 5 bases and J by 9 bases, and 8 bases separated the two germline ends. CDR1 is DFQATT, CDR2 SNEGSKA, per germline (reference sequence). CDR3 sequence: CSAVTGSPLHF. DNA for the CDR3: TGCAGTGCTGTAACAGGTTCACCCCTCCACTTT.

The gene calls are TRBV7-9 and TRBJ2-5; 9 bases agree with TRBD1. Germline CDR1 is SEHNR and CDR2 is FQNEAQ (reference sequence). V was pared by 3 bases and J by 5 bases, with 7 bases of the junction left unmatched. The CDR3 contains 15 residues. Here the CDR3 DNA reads TGTGCCAGCAGCTTGCTACAGGGGGCGCGGGAGACCCAGTACTTC. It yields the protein CASSLLQGARETQYF. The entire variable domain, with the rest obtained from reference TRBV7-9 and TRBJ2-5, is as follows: DTGVSQNPRHKITKRGQNVTFRCDPISEHNRLYWYRQTLGQGPEFLTYFQNEAQLEKSRLLSDRFSAERPKGSFSTLEIQRTEQGDSAMYLCASSLLQGARETQYFGPGTRLLVL.

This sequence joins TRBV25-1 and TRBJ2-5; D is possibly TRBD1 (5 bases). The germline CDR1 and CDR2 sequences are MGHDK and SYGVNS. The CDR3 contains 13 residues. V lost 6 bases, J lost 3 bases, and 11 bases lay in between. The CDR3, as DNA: TGTGCCAGCAGCGACACAGGTGAAGAGACCCAGTACTTC. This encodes CASSDTGEETQYF.

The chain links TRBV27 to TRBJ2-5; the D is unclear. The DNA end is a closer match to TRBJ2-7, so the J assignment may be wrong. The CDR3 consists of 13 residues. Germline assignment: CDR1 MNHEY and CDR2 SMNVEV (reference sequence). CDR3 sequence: CASTWAFSYEQYF. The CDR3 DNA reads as TGTGCCAGCACCTGGGCTTTCTCCTACGAGCAGTACTTC.

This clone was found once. The CDR3 coding sequence is TGTGCCTGGAGCGCCGTATGGGCAGGGGGGTCCGGGGAGCTGTTTTTT. Amino acid sequence: CAWSAVWAGGSGELFF. The V and J genes are TRBV30 and TRBJ2-2; possible D gene TRBD1, 7 bases. Between the trimmed V and J ends, which lost 3 bases and 6 bases, there was a span of 20 bases. The germline CDR1 and CDR2 sequences are GTSNPN and SVGIG (reference sequence). The CDR3 length is 16 residues.

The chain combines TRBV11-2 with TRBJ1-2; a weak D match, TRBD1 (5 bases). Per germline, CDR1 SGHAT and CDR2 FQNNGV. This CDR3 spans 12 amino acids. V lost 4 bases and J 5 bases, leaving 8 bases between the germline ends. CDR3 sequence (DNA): TGTGCCAGCAGCTCGGACACTTATGGCTACACCTTC. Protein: CASSSDTYGYTF.

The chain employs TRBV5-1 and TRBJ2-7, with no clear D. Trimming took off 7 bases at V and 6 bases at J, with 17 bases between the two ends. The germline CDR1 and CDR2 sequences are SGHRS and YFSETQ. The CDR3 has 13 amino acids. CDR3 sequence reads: CASSTESGSEQYF. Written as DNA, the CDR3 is TGCGCCAGCTCCACAGAATCCGGTAGCGAGCAGTACTTC.

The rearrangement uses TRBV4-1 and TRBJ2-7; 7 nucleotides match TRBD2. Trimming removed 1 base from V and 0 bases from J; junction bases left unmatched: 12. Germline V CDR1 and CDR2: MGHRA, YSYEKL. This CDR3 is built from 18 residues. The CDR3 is CASSQGAVAGHLSYEQYF. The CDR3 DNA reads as TGCGCCAGCAGCCAAGGGGCCGTAGCGGGCCACCTCTCCTACGAGCAGTACTTC.

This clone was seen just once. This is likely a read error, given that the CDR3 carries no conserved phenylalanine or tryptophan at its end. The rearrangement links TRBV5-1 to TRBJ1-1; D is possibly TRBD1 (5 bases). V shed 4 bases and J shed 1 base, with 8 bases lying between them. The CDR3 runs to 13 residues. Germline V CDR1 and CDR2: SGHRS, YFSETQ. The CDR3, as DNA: TGCGCCAGCAGCGCCCAGGGGAACACTGAAGCTTTCCTT. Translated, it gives CASSAQGNTEAFL.

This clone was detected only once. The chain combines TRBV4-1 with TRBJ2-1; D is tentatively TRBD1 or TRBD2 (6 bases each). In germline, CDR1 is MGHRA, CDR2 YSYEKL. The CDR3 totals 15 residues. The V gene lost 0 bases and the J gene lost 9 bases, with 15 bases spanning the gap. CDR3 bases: TGCGCCAGCAGCCAAGATCACGGCAGGGGAGGTGAGCAGTTCTTC. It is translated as CASSQDHGRGGEQFF.

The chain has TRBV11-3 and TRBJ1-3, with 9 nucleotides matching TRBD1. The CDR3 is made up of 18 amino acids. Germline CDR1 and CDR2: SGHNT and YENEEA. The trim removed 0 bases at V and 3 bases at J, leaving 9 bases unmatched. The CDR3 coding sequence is TGTGCCAGCAGCTTAGATGGGACAGGGCCGGTTTTTGGAAACACCATATATTTT. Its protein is CASSLDGTGPVFGNTIYF.